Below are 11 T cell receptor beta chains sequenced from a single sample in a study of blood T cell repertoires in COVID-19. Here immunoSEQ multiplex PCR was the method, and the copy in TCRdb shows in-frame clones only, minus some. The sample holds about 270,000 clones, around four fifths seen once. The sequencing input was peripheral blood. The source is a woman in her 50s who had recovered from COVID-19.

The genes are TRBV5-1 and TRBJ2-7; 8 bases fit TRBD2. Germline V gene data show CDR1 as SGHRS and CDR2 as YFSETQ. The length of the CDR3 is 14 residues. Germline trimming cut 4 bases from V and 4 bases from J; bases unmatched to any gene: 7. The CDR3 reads CASSLGGGTYEQYF. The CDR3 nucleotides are TGCGCCAGCAGCCTCGGCGGGGGGACTTACGAGCAGTACTTC.

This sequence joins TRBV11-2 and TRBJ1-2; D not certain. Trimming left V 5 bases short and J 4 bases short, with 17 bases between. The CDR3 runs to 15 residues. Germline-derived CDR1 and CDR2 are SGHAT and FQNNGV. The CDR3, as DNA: TGTGCCAGCAGCCTCCCTGCGGAACAATTCTATGGCTACACCTTC. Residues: CASSLPAEQFYGYTF.

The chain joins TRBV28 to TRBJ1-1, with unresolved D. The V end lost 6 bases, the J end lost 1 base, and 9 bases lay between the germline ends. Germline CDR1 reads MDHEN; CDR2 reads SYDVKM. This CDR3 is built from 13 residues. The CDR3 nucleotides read TGTGCCAGCAGATCTGGCCAGAACACTGAAGCTTTCTTT. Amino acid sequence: CASRSGQNTEAFF.

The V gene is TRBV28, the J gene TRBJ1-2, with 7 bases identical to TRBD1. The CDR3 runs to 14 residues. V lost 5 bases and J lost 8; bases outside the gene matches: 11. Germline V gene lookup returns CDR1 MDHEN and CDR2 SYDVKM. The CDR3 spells CASSLATGVGGYTF. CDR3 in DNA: TGTGCCAGCAGTCTCGCCACAGGGGTGGGGGGCTACACCTTC.

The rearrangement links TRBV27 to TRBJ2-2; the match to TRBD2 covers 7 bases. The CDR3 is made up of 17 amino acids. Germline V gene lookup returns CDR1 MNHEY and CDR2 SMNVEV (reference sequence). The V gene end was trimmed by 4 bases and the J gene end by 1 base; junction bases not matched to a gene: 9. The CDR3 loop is CASSSVATSRNTGELFF. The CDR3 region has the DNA TGTGCCAGCAGTTCGGTAGCGACTAGCCGGAACACCGGGGAGCTGTTTTTT.

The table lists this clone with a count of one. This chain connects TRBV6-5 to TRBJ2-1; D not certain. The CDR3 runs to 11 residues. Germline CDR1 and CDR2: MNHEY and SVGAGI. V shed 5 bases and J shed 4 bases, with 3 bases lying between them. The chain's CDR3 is CASSLYNEQFF. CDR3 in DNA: TGTGCCAGCAGTCTATACAATGAGCAGTTCTTC.

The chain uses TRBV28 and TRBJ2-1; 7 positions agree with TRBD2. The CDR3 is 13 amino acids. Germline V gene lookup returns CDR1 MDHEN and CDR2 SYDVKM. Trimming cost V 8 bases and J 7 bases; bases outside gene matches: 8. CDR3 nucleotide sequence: TGTGCCAGCCGGCGGGGGTACGCAAATGAGCAGTTCTTC. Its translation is CASRRGYANEQFF.

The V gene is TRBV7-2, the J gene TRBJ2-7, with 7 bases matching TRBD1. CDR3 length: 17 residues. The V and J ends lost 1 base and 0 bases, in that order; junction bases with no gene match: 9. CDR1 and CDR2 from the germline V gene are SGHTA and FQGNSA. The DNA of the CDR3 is TGTGCCAGCAGCTTAGGACAGGGCGGCTTTTTCTCCTACGAGCAGTACTTC. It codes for CASSLGQGGFFSYEQYF.

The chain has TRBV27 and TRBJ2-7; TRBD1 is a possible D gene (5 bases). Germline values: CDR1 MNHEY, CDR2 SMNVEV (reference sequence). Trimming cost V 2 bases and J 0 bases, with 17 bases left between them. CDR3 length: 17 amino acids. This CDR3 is CASSLNLRGHSSYEQYF. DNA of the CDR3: TGTGCCAGCAGTTTAAACCTCCGTGGACACAGCTCCTACGAGCAGTACTTC.

This CDR3 is CATPGGSNTGELFF. The CDR3 nucleotides are TGTGCCACCCCCGGCGGGAGTAACACCGGGGAGCTGTTTTTT. The chain has TRBV28 and TRBJ2-2, with 7 bases lining up with TRBD2. Germline CDR1 and CDR2: MDHEN and SYDVKM. The trim removed 10 bases at V and 2 bases at J, leaving 7 bases unmatched. The CDR3 runs to 14 residues.

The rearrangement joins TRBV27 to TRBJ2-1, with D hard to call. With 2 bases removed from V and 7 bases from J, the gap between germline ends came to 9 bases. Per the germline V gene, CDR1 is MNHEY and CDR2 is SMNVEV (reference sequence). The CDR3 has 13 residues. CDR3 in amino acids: CASSLSRWNEQFF. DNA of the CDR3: TGTGCCAGCAGTTTAAGCAGGTGGAATGAGCAGTTCTTC.